This T cell receptor beta chain was documented in a study of blood T cells in healthy people across ages. Findings of the study overall: Unsorted PBMC input precluded a conclusive naive versus antigen-experienced comparison. It was the long-lived donors that had more naive CD4+ cells and higher diversity than aged donors.

No fewer than 7 million PBMCs went into each sample. Note on this clonotype: Its target is not known.

V dropped 1 base and J dropped 0 bases, with 9 bases sitting between them. The CDR3 extends over 15 amino acids. In germline, CDR1 is LGHNA, CDR2 YSLEER. Sample-barcoded 5' priming and a J-beta primer mix drove a second PCR of about 6 to 12 cycles. Using its own MiXCR run on the 5' RACE reads, TCRdb lists one record per CDR3 protein. Seen here are about 1.4 million distinct CDR3 sequences, 45% to 70% observed once, and the top ten hold 6.5% to 8%. The sample was blood. The gene calls are TRBV4-3 and TRBJ2-5; D is ambiguous. The clonotype was recovered from a man younger than 35 in good health. The CDR3 DNA follows: TGCGCCAGCAGCCAAGCGGTGAGAAACCAAGAGACCCAGTACTTC. It translates to CASSQAVRNQETQYF.